The clone carrying this T cell receptor beta chain was recorded at least ten times. Its antigen is as yet unknown. This record belongs to a study of T cells in Graves' hyperthyroidism and ophthalmopathy. Study-level results: In simple terms, a model built on 13 V-J features told ophthalmopathy apart from stable hyperthyroidism. Most clonotypes that expanded in the thyroid above 0.001 also showed up in blood.

This CDR3 region has 12 residues. Germline V CDR1 and CDR2: MDHEN, SYDVKM. Trimming took off 6 bases at V and 8 bases at J, with 13 bases between the two ends. RNA transcripts provided the source from which TCR beta CDR3 regions were amplified. Initially, a first-round RT-PCR of the TCR CDR3 employed the HTBI primer set. MiXCR, run by TCRdb on the multiplex PCR reads, gives a single entry per CDR3 protein. The sample lists about 600,000 distinct CDR3 sequences, 14% occurring once. The chain carries TRBV28 and TRBJ1-1, with D unresolved. The sequenced sample consisted of blood. The clonotype was recovered from a young woman with Graves' ophthalmopathy. CDR3 sequence (DNA): TGTGCCAGCAGGGATTGGACCGGAGAAGCTTTCTTT. This sequence encodes CASRDWTGEAFF.